The 25 T cell receptor beta chains reported below all come from one sample, sequenced in a study of PD-1 blockade in classical Hodgkin lymphoma. Brentuximab vedotin exposure varied among the patients, all of whom had relapsed after autologous stem cell transplantation. Generated by immunoSEQ multiplex PCR, the TCRdb table keeps only in-frame clones and is missing some. The data show 5,000 or so clones, 63% seen once. The sequencing used peripheral blood mononuclear cells (PBMCs), collected at baseline. Receptors were obtained from a human donor with classical Hodgkin lymphoma.

CDR3 sequence (DNA): TGTGCCAGCACTCGACAGGGGGCGCGAAGTCAGCCCCAGCATTTT. Its protein is CASTRQGARSQPQHF. The rearrangement links TRBV28 to TRBJ1-5, with 10 bases that match TRBD1. V dropped 7 bases and J dropped 6; count of bases not matched to a gene: 9. Germline V gene data show CDR1 as MDHEN and CDR2 as SYDVKM. The CDR3 covers 15 residues. Using reference TRBV28 and TRBJ1-5 for the parts outside the CDR3, the full variable domain is DVKVTQSSRYLVKRTGEKVFLECVQDMDHENMFWYRQDPGLGLRLIYFSYDVKMKEKGDIPEGYSVSREKKERFSLILESASTNQTSMYLCASTRQGARSQPQHFGDGTRLSIL.

As DNA, the CDR3 is TGTGCCAGCAAACGGACGGAAAGCTACGAGCAGTACTTC. It codes for CASKRTESYEQYF. The J gene is TRBJ2-7, the V gene TRBV19; D not certain. Deletions cut 9 bases from V and 3 bases from J, with 15 bases between. Germline CDR1 is LNHDA and CDR2 is SQIVND (reference sequence). This CDR3 is built from 13 residues.

This sequence joins TRBV30 and TRBJ1-1; D might be TRBD1 (5 bases). This CDR3 is 13 amino acids long. Germline V lookup: CDR1 GTSNPN, CDR2 SVGIG (reference sequence). Between the trimmed V and J ends, which lost 1 base and 1 base, there was a span of 7 bases. CDR3 in amino acids: CAWSGTGNTEAFF. The DNA for the CDR3 is TGTGCCTGGAGTGGTACAGGGAACACTGAAGCTTTCTTT.

J is TRBJ1-1 and V is TRBV4-3; possibly TRBD1 for D (5 bases). V shed 0 bases and J shed 4 bases, with 12 bases lying between them. From germline, CDR1 is LGHNA and CDR2 YSLEER. This CDR3 is 15 amino acids long. This chain's CDR3 is CASSQDWQGSTEAFF. CDR3 sequence (DNA): TGCGCCAGCAGCCAAGATTGGCAGGGAAGCACTGAAGCTTTCTTT.

The chain employs TRBV6-1 and TRBJ2-3; D call uncertain. The CDR3 contains 13 residues. The germline V gene encodes CDR1 MNHNS and CDR2 SASEGT. V gave up 6 bases and J gave up 4 bases, with 11 bases separating them. As DNA, the CDR3 is TGTGCCAGCAGACTGGAAGCCTCAGATACGCAGTATTTT. Its protein is CASRLEASDTQYF.

The V and J genes are TRBV15 and TRBJ1-2; possibly TRBD1 for D (5 bases). Trimming left V 4 bases short and J 4 bases short, with 10 bases between. The CDR3 consists of 13 residues. Germline V gene data show CDR1 as LNHNV and CDR2 as YYDKDF (reference sequence). This CDR3 is CATSIDSTYGYTF. The CDR3 DNA reads as TGTGCCACCAGCATCGACAGTACCTATGGCTACACCTTC.

This sequence joins TRBV19 and TRBJ1-1, with D possibly TRBD1 on 5 matching bases. The CDR3 spans 14 residues. Germline V gene lookup returns CDR1 LNHDA and CDR2 SQIVND (reference sequence). The germline V and J ends were trimmed by 1 base and 4 bases, with 10 bases remaining between them. The CDR3 coding sequence is TGTGCCAGTAGTATAGGCAGGGACCCCACTGAAGCTTTCTTT. Amino acid sequence: CASSIGRDPTEAFF.

A few counts support this clone. Written as DNA, the CDR3 is TGCGCCAGCAGCCAGTGGGGGGACAATGAGCAGTTCTTC. It translates to CASSQWGDNEQFF. This sequence joins TRBV4-3 and TRBJ2-1, with D possibly matching TRBD2 (6 bases). This CDR3 has 13 residues. The germline V gene encodes CDR1 LGHNA and CDR2 YSLEER. V was clipped by 3 bases and J by 5 bases, with 8 bases between them.

This chain links TRBV29-1 with TRBJ1-1, with D possibly matching TRBD1 (5 bases). The CDR3 contains 14 residues. V gave up 4 bases and J gave up 3 bases, with 15 bases separating them. Per the germline V gene, CDR1 is SQVTM and CDR2 is ANQGSEA. The CDR3 coding sequence is TGCAGCGTTGGGTCCAGGCGAGGGGACACTGAAGCTTTCTTT. Its translation: CSVGSRRGDTEAFF. The full variable domain, completed using reference TRBV29-1 and TRBJ1-1, is SAVISQKPSRDICQRGTSLTIQCQVDSQVTMMFWYRQQPGQSLTLIATANQGSEATYESGFVIDKFPISRPNLTFSTLTVSNMSPEDSSIYLCSVGSRRGDTEAFFGQGTRLTVV.

V usage is TRBV9 and J usage is TRBJ1-1, with a tentative D call TRBD1 (5 bases). Germline V CDR1 and CDR2: SGDLS, YYNGEE. V shed 1 base and J shed 3 bases, with 16 bases lying between them. The CDR3 extends over 16 amino acids. CDR3 region: CASSVSSRGGDTEAFF. DNA for the CDR3: TGTGCCAGCAGCGTATCATCCCGGGGAGGGGACACTGAAGCTTTCTTT.

This sequence joins TRBV30 and TRBJ2-2; D possibly corresponds to TRBD2 (6 bases). The CDR3 is 15 amino acids. V was shortened by 7 bases and J by 7 bases, with 22 bases between the two germline ends. Germline V lookup: CDR1 GTSNPN, CDR2 SVGIG (reference sequence). CDR3 sequence (DNA): TGTGCCTCCCGCGGGGAGAGCGGGTATGGCGGGGAGCTGTTTTTT. It is translated as CASRGESGYGGELFF.

By proportion, this clone is medium-sized (0.01 to 0.1%). The chain recombines TRBV18 with TRBJ2-7; tentative D call: TRBD2 (5 bases). V dropped 3 bases and J dropped 2 bases, with 5 bases sitting between them. Germline-derived CDR1 and CDR2 are KGHSH and LQKENI. The length of the CDR3 is 12 residues. The CDR3 bases are TGTGCCAGCTCACCCGGGGCCTACGAGCAGTACTTC. Its protein is CASSPGAYEQYF.

This clone was observed a few times. The chain combines TRBV9 with TRBJ1-1; TRBD1 agrees at 7 bases. The CDR3 extends over 14 amino acids. Per germline, CDR1 SGDLS and CDR2 YYNGEE. Trimming removed 0 bases from V and 3 bases from J; junction bases left unmatched: 2. CDR3: CASSVDQGDTEAFF. The CDR3 nucleotides are TGTGCCAGCAGCGTAGATCAGGGGGACACTGAAGCTTTCTTT.

This clone was seen a handful of times. This sequence joins TRBV27 and TRBJ2-1, with 11 bases matching TRBD1. The junction had 4 bases not matched to a gene; V was cut back by 6 bases and J by 6 bases. The CDR3 has 14 residues. The germline gives CDR1 MNHEY, CDR2 SMNVEV (reference sequence). Written as DNA, the CDR3 is TGTGCCAGCAGCTCCGGGACAGGGGGCAATGAGCAGTTCTTC. Translation gives CASSSGTGGNEQFF.

The CDR3 DNA reads TGTGCCAGCAGTCCGATGCCCTCTAGCGGGATTAACAATGAGCAGTTCTTC. This encodes CASSPMPSSGINNEQFF. The chain employs TRBV28 and TRBJ2-1; 9 nucleotides line up with TRBD2. CDR3 size: 17 residues. Germline CDR1 is MDHEN and CDR2 is SYDVKM. V was clipped by 5 bases and J by 5 bases; unmatched bases: 13.

This clone has just a few counts. The DNA for the CDR3 is TGTGCCAGCAGCGTAGACGGGGTAGGGTACAATGAGCAGTTCTTC. Translated, it gives CASSVDGVGYNEQFF. The chain links TRBV9 to TRBJ2-1; tentatively, D is TRBD2 (5 bases). Per the germline V gene, CDR1 is SGDLS and CDR2 is YYNGEE. Trimming left V 0 bases short and J 4 bases short, with 11 bases between. The CDR3 contains 15 residues.

The rearrangement links TRBV19 to TRBJ1-4; D is undetermined. The CDR3 has 18 residues. Per the germline V gene, CDR1 is LNHDA and CDR2 is SQIVND (reference sequence). Trimming left V 7 bases short and J 1 base short, with 22 bases between. CDR3 in amino acids: CASMSRQSALITNEKLFF. The CDR3 bases are TGTGCCAGTATGAGTCGGCAGTCCGCACTGATAACTAATGAAAAACTGTTTTTT.

V gene TRBV19 combines with J gene TRBJ1-5, with no clear D. Germline CDR1 and CDR2: LNHDA and SQIVND (reference sequence). This CDR3 contains 13 residues. Trimming stripped 3 bases from V and 10 bases from J, with 13 bases between. The CDR3 region is CASSIPWTYPQHF. The CDR3 region has the DNA TGTGCCAGTAGTATCCCCTGGACTTATCCCCAGCATTTT.

The J gene is TRBJ1-3, the V gene TRBV5-1; D is uncertain. CDR1 and CDR2 from the germline V gene are SGHRS and YFSETQ. The CDR3 is made up of 15 amino acids. V was cut by 0 bases and J by 0 bases, with 7 bases left in between. Here the CDR3 reads CASSLGEASGNTIYF. The DNA of the CDR3 is TGCGCCAGCAGCTTGGGTGAAGCCTCTGGAAACACCATATATTTT.

The J gene is TRBJ2-1, the V gene TRBV5-1; D perhaps matches TRBD2 (6 bases). V was clipped by 0 bases and J by 6 bases, with 19 bases between them. Germline CDR1 is SGHRS and CDR2 is YFSETQ. CDR3 size: 17 residues. In nucleotides, the CDR3 is TGCGCCAGCAGCTTGGCCCTGATAACTAGCAGCGGCAATGAGCAGTTCTTC. Translation gives CASSLALITSSGNEQFF. Combining the CDR3 with reference TRBV5-1 and TRBJ2-1 gives the whole variable domain KAGVTQTPRYLIKTRGQQVTLSCSPISGHRSVSWYQQTPGQGLQFLFEYFSETQRNKGNFPGRFSGRQFSNSRSEMNVSTLELGDSALYLCASSLALITSSGNEQFFGPGTRLTVL.

This clone was seen a single time. The J gene is TRBJ1-2, the V gene TRBV9; no definite D call. The CDR3 covers 15 residues. Germline CDR1 is SGDLS and CDR2 is YYNGEE. The V and J ends lost 4 bases and 3 bases respectively, with 16 bases between them. CDR3 sequence (DNA): TGTGCCAGCAGCCCCCGGGAAAGGGCTCACTATGGCTACACCTTC. This gives the protein CASSPRERAHYGYTF.

This clone has only a few counts. J is TRBJ1-6 and V is TRBV30; D is undetermined. The CDR3 totals 13 residues. Germline CDR1 is GTSNPN and CDR2 is SVGIG (reference sequence). The V gene lost 7 bases and the J gene lost 2 bases, with 9 bases spanning the gap. CDR3 nucleotide sequence: TGTGCCTTCCGGACGGCCTATAATTCACCCCTCCACTTT. Translation: CAFRTAYNSPLHF.

The chain uses TRBV25-1 and TRBJ1-3; perhaps TRBD1 as D (6 bases). Germline V lookup: CDR1 MGHDK, CDR2 SYGVNS. There are 17 residues in the CDR3. Trimming shortened V by 2 bases and J by 0 bases, and 14 bases separated the two germline ends. CDR3 region: CASSEMGGGGSGNTIYF. As DNA, the CDR3 is TGTGCCAGCAGTGAAATGGGCGGGGGCGGCTCTGGAAACACCATATATTTT. Full variable domain (missing parts from reference TRBV25-1 and TRBJ1-3): EADIYQTPRYLVIGTGKKITLECSQTMGHDKMYWYQQDPGMELHLIHYSYGVNSTEKGDLSSESTVSRIRTEHFPLTLESARPSHTSQYLCASSEMGGGGSGNTIYFGEGSWLTVV.

The genes are TRBV5-3 and TRBJ2-3, with unresolved D. TRBV5-3 is noted as an ORF with a role that remains uncertain. CDR3 size: 16 residues. Trimming pared 1 base from V and 2 bases from J, leaving 14 bases between. Here the CDR3 reads CARSLSRLCDTDTQYF. The CDR3 DNA sequence: TGTGCCAGAAGCTTGTCACGGTTGTGTGACACAGATACGCAGTATTTT.

The V and J genes are TRBV10-2 and TRBJ2-3, with TRBD2 matching over 10 bases. The J segment lost 4 bases and the V segment lost 3 bases, leaving 10 bases of the junction unmatched. This CDR3 region has 17 residues. Germline CDR1 is WSHSY and CDR2 is SAAADI. The CDR3 sequence: CASSETGAGGWADTQYF. The CDR3, as DNA: TGCGCCAGCAGTGAAACAGGAGCGGGAGGGTGGGCAGATACGCAGTATTTT.